This T cell receptor beta chain was recovered during a study of blood T cell repertoires in COVID-19. Germline lookup yields CDR1 LNHDA and CDR2 SQIVND (reference sequence). The CDR3 is 15 amino acids. Between the trimmed V and J ends, which lost 3 bases and 8 bases, there was a span of 14 bases. Clones were sequenced by immunoSEQ multiplex PCR, and TCRdb holds only the in-frame ones, with some missing. The data show around 300,000 clones, around four fifths seen once. This clone appeared a single time. The TCR comes from a woman in her forties or fifties with active or convalescent COVID-19. This chain joins TRBV19 and TRBJ1-6; D gene ambiguous. The source material was peripheral blood. The CDR3 here is CASSIWGSRDSPLHF. Written as DNA, the CDR3 is TGTGCCAGTAGTATTTGGGGTTCGAGGGATTCACCCCTCCACTTT.